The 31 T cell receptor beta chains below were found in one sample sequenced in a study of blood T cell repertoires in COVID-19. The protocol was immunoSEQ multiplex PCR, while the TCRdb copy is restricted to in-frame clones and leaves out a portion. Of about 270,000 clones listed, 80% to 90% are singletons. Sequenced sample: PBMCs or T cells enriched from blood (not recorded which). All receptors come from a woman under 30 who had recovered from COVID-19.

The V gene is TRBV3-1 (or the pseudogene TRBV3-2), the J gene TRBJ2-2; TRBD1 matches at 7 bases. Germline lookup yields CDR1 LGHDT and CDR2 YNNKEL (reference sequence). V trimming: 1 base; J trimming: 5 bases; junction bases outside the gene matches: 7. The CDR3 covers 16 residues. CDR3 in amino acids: CASSQGTGVSTGELFF. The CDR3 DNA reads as TGTGCCAGCAGCCAAGGAACAGGGGTGTCAACCGGGGAGCTGTTTTTT.

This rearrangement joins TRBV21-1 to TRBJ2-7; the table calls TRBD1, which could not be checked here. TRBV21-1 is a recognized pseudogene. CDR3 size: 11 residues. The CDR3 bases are TGTGCCAGCAGCCATGGGCCCGAGCAGTACTTC. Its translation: CASSHGPEQYF.

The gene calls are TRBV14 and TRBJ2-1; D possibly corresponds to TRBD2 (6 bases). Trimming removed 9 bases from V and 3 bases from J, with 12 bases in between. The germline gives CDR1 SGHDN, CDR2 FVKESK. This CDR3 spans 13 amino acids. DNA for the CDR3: TGTGCCAGTGGAGGACTATACTACAATGAGCAGTTCTTC. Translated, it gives CASGGLYYNEQFF.

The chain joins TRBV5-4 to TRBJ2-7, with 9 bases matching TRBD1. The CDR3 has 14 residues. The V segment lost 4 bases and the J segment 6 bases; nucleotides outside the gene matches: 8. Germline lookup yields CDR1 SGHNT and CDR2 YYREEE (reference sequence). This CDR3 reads CASSLGTGSLEQYF. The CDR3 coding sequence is TGTGCCAGCAGCCTTGGGACAGGGAGTCTCGAGCAGTACTTC.

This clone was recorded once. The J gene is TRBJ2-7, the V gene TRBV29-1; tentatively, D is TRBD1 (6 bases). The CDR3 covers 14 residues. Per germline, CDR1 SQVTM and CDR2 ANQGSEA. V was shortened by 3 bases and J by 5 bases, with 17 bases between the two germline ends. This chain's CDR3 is CSVDIPGVTNEQYF. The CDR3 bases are TGCAGCGTTGATATTCCAGGGGTGACAAACGAGCAGTACTTC.

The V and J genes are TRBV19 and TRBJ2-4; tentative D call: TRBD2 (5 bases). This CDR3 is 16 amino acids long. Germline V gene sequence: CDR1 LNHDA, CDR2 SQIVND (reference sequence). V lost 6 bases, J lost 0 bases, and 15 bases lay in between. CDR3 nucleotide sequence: TGTGCCAGTAGCCCCGGTCTAGGACTAGCCAAAAACATTCAGTACTTC. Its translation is CASSPGLGLAKNIQYF.

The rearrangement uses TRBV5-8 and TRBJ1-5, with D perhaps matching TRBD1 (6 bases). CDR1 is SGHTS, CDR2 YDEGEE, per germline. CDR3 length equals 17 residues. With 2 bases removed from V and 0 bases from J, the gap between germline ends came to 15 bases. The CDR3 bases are TGTGCCAGCAGCTTTTTCAGGACAGACTATAGCAATCAGCCCCAGCATTTT. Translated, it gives CASSFFRTDYSNQPQHF.

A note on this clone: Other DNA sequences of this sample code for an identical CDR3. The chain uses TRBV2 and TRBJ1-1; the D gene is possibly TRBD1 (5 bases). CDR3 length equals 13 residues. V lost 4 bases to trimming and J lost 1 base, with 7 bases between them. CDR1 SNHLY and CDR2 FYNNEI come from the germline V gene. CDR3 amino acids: CASSAGWNTEAFF. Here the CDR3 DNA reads TGTGCCAGCAGTGCAGGGTGGAACACTGAAGCTTTCTTT.

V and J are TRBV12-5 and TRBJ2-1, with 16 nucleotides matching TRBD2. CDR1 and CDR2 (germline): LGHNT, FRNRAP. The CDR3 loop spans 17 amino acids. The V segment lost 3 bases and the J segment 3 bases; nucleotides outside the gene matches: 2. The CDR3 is CASGFGTSGGVYNEQFF. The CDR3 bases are TGTGCTAGTGGTTTTGGGACTAGCGGGGGGGTCTACAATGAGCAGTTCTTC. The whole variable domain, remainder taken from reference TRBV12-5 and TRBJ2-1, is DARVTQTPRHKVTEMGQEVTMRCQPILGHNTVFWYRQTMMQGLELLAYFRNRAPLDDSGMPKDRFSAEMPDATLATLKIQPSEPRDSAVYFCASGFGTSGGVYNEQFFGPGTRLTVL.

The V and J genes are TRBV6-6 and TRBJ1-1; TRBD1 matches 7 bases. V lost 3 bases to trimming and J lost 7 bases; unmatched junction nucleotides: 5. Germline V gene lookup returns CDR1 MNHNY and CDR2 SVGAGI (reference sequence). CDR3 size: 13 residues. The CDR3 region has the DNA TGTGCCAGCAGTTATAGGGGGACAGATGAAGCTTTCTTT. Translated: CASSYRGTDEAFF.

The DNA of the CDR3 is TGTGCCAGCAGCCCGACTAGCGGGAAGTACAATGAGCAGTTCTTC. Translated, it gives CASSPTSGKYNEQFF. This sequence joins TRBV7-9 and TRBJ2-1; 11 nucleotides align to TRBD2. Germline V lookup: CDR1 SEHNR, CDR2 FQNEAQ (reference sequence). Unmatched junction bases numbered 4, after V lost 5 bases and J lost 4 bases. The CDR3 totals 15 residues.

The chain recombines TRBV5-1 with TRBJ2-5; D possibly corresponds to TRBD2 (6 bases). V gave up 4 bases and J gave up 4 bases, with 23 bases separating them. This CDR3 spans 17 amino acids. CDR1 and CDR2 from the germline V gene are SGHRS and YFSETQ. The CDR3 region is CASSPRDSTATRETQYF. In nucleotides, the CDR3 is TGCGCCAGCAGCCCGAGGGACTCCACGGCCACAAGAGAGACCCAGTACTTC.

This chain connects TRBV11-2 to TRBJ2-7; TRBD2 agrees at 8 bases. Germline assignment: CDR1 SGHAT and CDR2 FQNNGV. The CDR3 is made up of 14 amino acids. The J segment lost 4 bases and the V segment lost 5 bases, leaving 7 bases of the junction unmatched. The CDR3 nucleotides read TGTGCCAGCAGCGCAGTGGGCGGGGGGTACGAGCAGTACTTC. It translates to CASSAVGGGYEQYF.

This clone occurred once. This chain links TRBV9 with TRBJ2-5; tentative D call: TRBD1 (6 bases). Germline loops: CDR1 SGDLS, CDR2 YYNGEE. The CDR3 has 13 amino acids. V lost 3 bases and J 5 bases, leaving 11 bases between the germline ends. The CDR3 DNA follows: TGTGCCAGCAGCGCGGGACAATTGGAGACCCAGTACTTC. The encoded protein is CASSAGQLETQYF.

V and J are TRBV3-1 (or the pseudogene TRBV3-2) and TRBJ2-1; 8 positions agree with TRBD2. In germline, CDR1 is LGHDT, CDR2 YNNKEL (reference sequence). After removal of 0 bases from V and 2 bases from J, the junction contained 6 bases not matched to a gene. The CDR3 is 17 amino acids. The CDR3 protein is CASSQEERGHPYNEQFF. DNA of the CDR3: TGTGCCAGCAGCCAAGAGGAGCGGGGGCATCCCTACAATGAGCAGTTCTTC.

CDR3 sequence reads: CASGLGQGPYEQYF. In DNA form, the CDR3 reads TGTGCTAGTGGTTTGGGACAGGGGCCCTACGAGCAGTACTTC. The rearrangement links TRBV12-5 to TRBJ2-7; 8 bases are shared with TRBD1. Germline-derived CDR1 and CDR2 are LGHNT and FRNRAP. V gave up 1 base and J gave up 2 bases; unmatched junction bases: 1. The CDR3 spans 14 residues.

The CDR3 protein is CASREDGEWAGYTF. CDR3 in DNA: TGTGCCAGTAGAGAGGACGGGGAGTGGGCAGGCTACACCTTC. This chain connects TRBV19 to TRBJ1-2, with D unclear. V was clipped by 6 bases and J by 8 bases, with 19 bases between them. The germline V gene encodes CDR1 LNHDA and CDR2 SQIVND (reference sequence). The CDR3 has 14 residues.

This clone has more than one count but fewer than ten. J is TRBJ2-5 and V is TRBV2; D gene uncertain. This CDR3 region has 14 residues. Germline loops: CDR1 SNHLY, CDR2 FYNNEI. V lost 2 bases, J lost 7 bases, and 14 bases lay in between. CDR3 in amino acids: CASSEPDHQRTQYF. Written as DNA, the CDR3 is TGTGCCAGCAGTGAACCCGACCACCAGCGGACCCAGTACTTC.

The CDR3 spells CASRSRAHTEAFF. For the CDR3, the DNA is TGTGCCAGCAGAAGCAGGGCGCACACTGAAGCTTTCTTT. The chain links TRBV6-5 to TRBJ1-1, with a tentative D call TRBD1 (5 bases). CDR3 length: 13 residues. Per the germline V gene, CDR1 is MNHEY and CDR2 is SVGAGI. The V gene lost 6 bases and the J gene lost 3 bases, with 11 bases spanning the gap.

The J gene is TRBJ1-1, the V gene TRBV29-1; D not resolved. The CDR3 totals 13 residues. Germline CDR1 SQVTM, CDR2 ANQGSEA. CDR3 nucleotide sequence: TGCAAAGGATGGAGCTTGGGGAACACTGAAGCTTTCTTT. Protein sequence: CKGWSLGNTEAFF. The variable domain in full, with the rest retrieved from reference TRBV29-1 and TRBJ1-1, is SAVISQKPSRDICQRGTSLTIQCQVDSQVTMMFWYRQQPGQSLTLIATANQGSEATYESGFVIDKFPISRPNLTFSTLTVSNMSPEDSSIYLCKGWSLGNTEAFFGQGTRLTVV.

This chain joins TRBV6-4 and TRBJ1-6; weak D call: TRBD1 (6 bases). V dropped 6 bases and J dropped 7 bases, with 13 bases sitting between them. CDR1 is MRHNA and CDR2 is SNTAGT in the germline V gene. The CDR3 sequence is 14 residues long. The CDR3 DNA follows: TGTGCCAGCAGCCCCAGGCAGGGGAATTCACCCCTCCACTTT. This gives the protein CASSPRQGNSPLHF.

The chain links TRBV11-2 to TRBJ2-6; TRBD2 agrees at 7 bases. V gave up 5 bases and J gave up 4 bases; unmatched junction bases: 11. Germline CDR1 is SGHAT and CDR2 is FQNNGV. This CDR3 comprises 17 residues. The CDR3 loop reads CASSPGRGREGANVLTF. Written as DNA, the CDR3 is TGTGCCAGCAGCCCAGGGAGGGGTCGTGAGGGGGCCAACGTCCTGACTTTC.

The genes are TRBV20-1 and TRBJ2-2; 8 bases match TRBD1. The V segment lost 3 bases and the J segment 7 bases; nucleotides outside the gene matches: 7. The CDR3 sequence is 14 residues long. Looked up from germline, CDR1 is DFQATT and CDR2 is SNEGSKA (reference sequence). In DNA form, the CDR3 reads TGCAGTGCTAGTTACAGGGGGGTCGGCGGGGAGCTGTTTTTT. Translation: CSASYRGVGGELFF.

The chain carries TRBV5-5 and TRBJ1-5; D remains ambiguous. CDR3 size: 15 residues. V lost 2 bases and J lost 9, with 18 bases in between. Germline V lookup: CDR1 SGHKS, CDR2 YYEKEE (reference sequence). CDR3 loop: CASSLLEYGVAPQHF. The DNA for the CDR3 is TGTGCCAGCAGCTTACTGGAGTACGGGGTGGCGCCCCAGCATTTT.

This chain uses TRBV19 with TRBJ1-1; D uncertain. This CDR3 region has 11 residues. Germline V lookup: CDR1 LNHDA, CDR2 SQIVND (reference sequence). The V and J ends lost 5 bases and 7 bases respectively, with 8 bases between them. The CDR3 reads CASSFRGEAFF. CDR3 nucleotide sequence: TGTGCCAGTAGTTTCCGGGGTGAAGCTTTCTTT.

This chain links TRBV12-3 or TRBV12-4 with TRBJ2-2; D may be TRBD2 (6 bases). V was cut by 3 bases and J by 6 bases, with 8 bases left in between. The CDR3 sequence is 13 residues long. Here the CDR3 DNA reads TGTGCCAGCAGTTTTTCGGGGGCCGGGGAGCTGTTTTTT. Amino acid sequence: CASSFSGAGELFF.

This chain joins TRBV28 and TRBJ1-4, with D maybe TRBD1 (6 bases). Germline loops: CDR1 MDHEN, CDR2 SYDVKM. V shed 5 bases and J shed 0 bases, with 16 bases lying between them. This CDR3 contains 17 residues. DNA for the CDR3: TGTGCCAGCAGTCCTGTAGACAGGACCGCAACTAATGAAAAACTGTTTTTT. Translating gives CASSPVDRTATNEKLFF.

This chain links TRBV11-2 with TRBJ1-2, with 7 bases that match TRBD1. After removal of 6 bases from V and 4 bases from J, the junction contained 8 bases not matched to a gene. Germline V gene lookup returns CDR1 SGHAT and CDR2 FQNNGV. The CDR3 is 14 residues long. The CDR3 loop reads CASSFMTGTYGYTF. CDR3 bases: TGTGCCAGCAGTTTTATGACAGGGACCTATGGCTACACCTTC.

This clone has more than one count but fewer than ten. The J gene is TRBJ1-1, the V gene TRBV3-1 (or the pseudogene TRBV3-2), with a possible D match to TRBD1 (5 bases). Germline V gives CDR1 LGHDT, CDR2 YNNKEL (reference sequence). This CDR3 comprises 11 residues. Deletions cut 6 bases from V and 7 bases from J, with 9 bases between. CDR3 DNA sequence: TGTGCCAGCAGGGCAGGGAATGAAGCTTTCTTT. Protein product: CASRAGNEAFF.

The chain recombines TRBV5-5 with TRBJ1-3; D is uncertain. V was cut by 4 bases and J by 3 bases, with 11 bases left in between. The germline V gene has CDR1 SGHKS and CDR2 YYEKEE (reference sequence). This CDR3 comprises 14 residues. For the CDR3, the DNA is TGTGCCAGCAGCCCAGTCGATTTTGGAAACACCATATATTTT. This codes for CASSPVDFGNTIYF.

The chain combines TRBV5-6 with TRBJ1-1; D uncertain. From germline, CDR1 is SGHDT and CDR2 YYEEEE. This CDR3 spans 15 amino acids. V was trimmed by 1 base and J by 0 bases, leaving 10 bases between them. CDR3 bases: TGTGCCAGCAGCTTGTTCGGGGAATTGAACACTGAAGCTTTCTTT. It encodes CASSLFGELNTEAFF.